The present T cell receptor beta chain was sequenced within a study of identical twins. The sample holds many counts of this clonotype. TCRdb reprocessed the 5' RACE reads with MiXCR, giving one entry per CDR3 protein. The sample contains about 700,000 distinct CDR3 sequences, around 6% of which appear only once. Trimming at V came to 5 bases and at J to 4 bases, leaving 6 bases not matched to a gene. This CDR3 comprises 16 residues. CDR1 is SGHTA and CDR2 is FQGNSA in the germline V gene. The rearrangement joins TRBV7-2 to TRBJ2-3, with 13 bases that match TRBD2. This receptor was obtained from a man aged 18 to 30 in good health. Sequencing was done on a sample of naive T cells sorted from blood. CDR3: CASSPELAGGADTQYF. The CDR3 nucleotides are TGTGCCAGCAGCCCCGAACTAGCGGGAGGGGCAGATACGCAGTATTTT.